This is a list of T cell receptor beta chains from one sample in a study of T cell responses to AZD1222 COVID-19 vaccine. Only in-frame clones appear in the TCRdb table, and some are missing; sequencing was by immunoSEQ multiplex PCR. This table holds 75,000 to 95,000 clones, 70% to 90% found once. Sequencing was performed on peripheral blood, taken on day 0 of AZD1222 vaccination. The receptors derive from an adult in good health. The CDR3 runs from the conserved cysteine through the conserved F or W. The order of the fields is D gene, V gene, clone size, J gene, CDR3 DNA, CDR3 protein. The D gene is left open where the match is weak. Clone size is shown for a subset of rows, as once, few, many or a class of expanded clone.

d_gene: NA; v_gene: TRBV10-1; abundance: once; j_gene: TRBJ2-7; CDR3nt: TGCGCCAGCGCGGCCGGGCAGGGGGGTGAGCAGTACTTC; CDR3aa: CASAAGQGGEQYF
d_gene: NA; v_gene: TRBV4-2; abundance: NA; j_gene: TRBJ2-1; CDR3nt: TGTGCCAGCAGCCAAGATGACGGTAGCTCCTACAATGAGCAGTTCTTC; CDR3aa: CASSQDDGSSYNEQFF
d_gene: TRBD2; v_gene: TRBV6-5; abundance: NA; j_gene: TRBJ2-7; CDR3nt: TGTGCCAGCAGTTACACCCGGACTAGATCGCTATACGAGCAGTACTTC; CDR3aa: CASSYTRTRSLYEQYF
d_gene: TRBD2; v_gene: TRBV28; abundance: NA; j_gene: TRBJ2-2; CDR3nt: TGTGCCAGCAGTAAACCACCAGATGGCGGACTAGCGGGGGAGCTGTTTTTT; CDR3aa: CASSKPPDGGLAGELFF
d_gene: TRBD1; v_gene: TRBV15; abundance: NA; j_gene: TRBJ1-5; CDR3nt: TGTGCCACCAGCAGACGGGGCCAGGGGGCGATTGCCCAGCATTTT; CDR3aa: CATSRRGQGAIAQHF
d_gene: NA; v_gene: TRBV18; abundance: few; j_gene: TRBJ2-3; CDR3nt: TGTGCCAGCTCCCCGAACGCTGATACGCAGTATTTT; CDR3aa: CASSPNADTQYF
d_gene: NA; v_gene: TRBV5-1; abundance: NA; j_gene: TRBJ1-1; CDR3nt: TGCGCCAGCAGCTTGTGGGGGGCGACCACTGAAGCTTTCTTT; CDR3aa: CASSLWGATTEAFF
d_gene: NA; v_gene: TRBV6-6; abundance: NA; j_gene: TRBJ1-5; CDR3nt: TGTGCCAGCAGTTCAGGGGCCCCAAGTCAGCCCCAGCATTTT; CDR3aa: CASSSGAPSQPQHF
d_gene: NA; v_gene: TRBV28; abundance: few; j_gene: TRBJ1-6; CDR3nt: TGTGCCAGCAGCCCCCGGCGGGGGACTAATTCACCCCTCCACTTT; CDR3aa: CASSPRRGTNSPLHF
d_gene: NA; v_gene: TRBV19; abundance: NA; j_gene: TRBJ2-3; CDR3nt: TGTGCCAGTAGTTCCCTGCCAGCAAGCACAGATACGCAGTATTTT; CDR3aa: CASSSLPASTDTQYF
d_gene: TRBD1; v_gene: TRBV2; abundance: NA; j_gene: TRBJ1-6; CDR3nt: TGTGCCAGCAGTGAATGGGCAGGGGGGGGATCACCCCTCCACTTT; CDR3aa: CASSEWAGGGSPLHF
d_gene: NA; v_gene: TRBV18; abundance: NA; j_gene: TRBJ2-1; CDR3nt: TGTGCCAGCTCACCACCCCGGGAGAACAATGAGCAGTTCTTC; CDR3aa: CASSPPRENNEQFF
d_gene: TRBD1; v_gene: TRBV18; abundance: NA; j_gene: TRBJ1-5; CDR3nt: TGTGCCAGCTCATCAAGACAGGGTCGAGGCAATCAGCCCCAGCATTTT; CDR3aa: CASSSRQGRGNQPQHF
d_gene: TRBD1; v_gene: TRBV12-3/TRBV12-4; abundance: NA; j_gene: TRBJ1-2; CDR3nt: TGTGCCAGCAGCAACAGGGGACTTTTCACCTTC; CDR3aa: CASSNRGLFTF
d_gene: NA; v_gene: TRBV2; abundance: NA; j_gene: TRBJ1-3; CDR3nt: TGTGCCAGCAGTACAGCGCTTAGAAACACCATATATTTT; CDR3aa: CASSTALRNTIYF
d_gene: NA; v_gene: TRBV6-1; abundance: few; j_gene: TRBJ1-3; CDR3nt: TGTGCCAGCAGTGAACTCACTCCTGGAAACACCATATATTTT; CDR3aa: CASSELTPGNTIYF
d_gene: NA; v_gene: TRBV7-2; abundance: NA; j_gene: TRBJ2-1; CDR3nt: TGTGCCAGCAGCTCCGACGCGGCCTACAATGAGCAGTTCTTC; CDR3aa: CASSSDAAYNEQFF
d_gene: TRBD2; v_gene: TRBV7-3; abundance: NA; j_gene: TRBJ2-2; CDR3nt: TGTGCCAGCAGCCCAACTAGCGGGAGATTCGGGGAGCTGTTTTTT; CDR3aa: CASSPTSGRFGELFF
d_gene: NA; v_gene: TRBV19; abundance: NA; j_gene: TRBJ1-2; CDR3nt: TGTGCCAGTAGTAATGGGGCTTTTGGCTATGGCTACACCTTC; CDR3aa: CASSNGAFGYGYTF
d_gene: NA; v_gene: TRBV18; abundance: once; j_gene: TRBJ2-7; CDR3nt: TGTGCCAGCTCACCCGGGAGCTCCTACGAGCAGTACTTC; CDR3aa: CASSPGSSYEQYF
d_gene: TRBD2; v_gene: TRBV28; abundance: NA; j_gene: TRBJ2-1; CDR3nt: TGTGCCAGCAGTTTTCTAGCGGGAGGGCCCAATGAGCAGTTCTTC; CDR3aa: CASSFLAGGPNEQFF
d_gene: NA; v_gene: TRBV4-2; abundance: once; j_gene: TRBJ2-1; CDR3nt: TGTGCCAGCAGTACCGGCAGCTCCTACAATGAGCAGTTCTTC; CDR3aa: CASSTGSSYNEQFF
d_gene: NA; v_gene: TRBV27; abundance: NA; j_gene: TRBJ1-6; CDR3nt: TGTGCCAGCAGTTTATCTACAGGGTGGCTCTATAATTCACCCCTCCACTTT; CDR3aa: CASSLSTGWLYNSPLHF
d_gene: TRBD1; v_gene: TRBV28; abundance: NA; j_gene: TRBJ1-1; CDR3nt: TGTGCCGGGATGACAGGGGGGACGGGTGAAGCTTTCTTT; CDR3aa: CAGMTGGTGEAFF
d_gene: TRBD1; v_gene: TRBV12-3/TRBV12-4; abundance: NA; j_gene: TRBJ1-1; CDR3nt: TGTGCCAGCAGTGACAGGGGTGACACTTTCTTT; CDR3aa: CASSDRGDTFF
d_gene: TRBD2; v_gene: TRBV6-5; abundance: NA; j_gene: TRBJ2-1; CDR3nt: TGTGCCAGCACGACAGCGGGAGGGCCGAAGAATGAGCAGTTCTTC; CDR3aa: CASTTAGGPKNEQFF
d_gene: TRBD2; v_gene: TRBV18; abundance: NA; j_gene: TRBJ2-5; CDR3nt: TGTGCCAGCTCGCGGACTAGCGGGACCCAAGAGACCCAGTACTTC; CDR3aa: CASSRTSGTQETQYF
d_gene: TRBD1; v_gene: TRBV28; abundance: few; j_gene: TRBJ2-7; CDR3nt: TGTGCCAGCAGTTTATTCCTAGGACCGACAGGGATATCCTACGAGCAGTACTTC; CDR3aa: CASSLFLGPTGISYEQYF